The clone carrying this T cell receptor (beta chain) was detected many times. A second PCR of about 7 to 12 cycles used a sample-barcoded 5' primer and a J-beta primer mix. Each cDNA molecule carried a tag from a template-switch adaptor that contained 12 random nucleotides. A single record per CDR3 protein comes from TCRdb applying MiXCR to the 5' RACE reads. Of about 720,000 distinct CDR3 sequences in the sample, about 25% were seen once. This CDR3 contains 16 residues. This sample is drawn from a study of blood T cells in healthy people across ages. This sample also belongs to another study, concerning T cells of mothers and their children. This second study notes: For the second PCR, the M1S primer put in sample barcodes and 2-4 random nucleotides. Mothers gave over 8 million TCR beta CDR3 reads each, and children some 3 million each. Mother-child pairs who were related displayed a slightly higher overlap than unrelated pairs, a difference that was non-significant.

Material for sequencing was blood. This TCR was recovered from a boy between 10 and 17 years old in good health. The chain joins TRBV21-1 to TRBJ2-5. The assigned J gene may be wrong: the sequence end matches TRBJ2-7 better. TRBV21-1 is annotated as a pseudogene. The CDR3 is CASSEKGNSKAYEQYF. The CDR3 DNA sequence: TGTGCCAGCAGCGAAAAAGGGAACAGTAAGGCCTACGAGCAGTACTTC.